Sequencing of this TCR beta chain was carried out in a study of patients and donors after allogeneic stem cell transplantation. CDR3 length: 14 amino acids. Trimming stripped 6 bases from V and 0 bases from J, with 11 bases between. Germline values: CDR1 SNHLY, CDR2 FYNNEI. MiXCR, applied by TCRdb to the RT-PCR reads, yields one record per CDR3 protein. Of approximately 430,000 distinct CDR3 sequences listed, more than 15% are singletons. The rearrangement links TRBV2 to TRBJ1-1, with D unresolved. Source material: blood, either unsorted or a sorted T cell fraction (not recorded which). This TCR was sampled from a human donor who was either an allogeneic HSCT recipient or a stem cell or donor lymphocyte infusion donor (not recorded which). It is not recorded whose cells these are; they may come from a transplant donor. CDR3 protein: CASRSFGLNTEAFF. Here the CDR3 DNA reads TGTGCCAGCAGATCTTTCGGGTTGAACACTGAAGCTTTCTTT.